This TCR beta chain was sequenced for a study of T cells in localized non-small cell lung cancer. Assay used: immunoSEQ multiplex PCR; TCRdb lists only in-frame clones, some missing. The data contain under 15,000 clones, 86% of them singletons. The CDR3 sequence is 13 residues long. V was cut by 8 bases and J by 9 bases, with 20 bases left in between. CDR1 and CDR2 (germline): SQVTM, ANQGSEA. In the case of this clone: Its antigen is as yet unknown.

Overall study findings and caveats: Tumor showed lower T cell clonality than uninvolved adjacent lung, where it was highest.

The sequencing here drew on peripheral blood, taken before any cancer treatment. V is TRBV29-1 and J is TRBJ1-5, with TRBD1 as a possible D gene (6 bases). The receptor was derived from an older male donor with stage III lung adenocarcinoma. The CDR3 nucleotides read TGCAGCCTGCTCGGACAGCTGAGGGGGCCCCAGCATTTT. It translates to CSLLGQLRGPQHF. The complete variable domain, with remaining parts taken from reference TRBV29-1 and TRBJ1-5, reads SAVISQKPSRDICQRGTSLTIQCQVDSQVTMMFWYRQQPGQSLTLIATANQGSEATYESGFVIDKFPISRPNLTFSTLTVSNMSPEDSSIYLCSLLGQLRGPQHFGDGTRLSIL.